These T cell receptor beta chains were read from a single sample in a study of spatial heterogeneity in lung cancer. TCRdb re-called the 5' RACE reads with MiXCR, one entry per CDR3 protein. The data show 9,500 to 11,000 distinct CDR3 sequences, 5% to 6% seen once. The sample consisted of lung tumor tissue, taken at surgery. The receptors were sampled from a male donor with early-stage non-small cell lung cancer. Both conserved end residues are part of each CDR3. D genes are given only for firm matches. Some rows have no size entry. The others give once, few or many, or a class for an expanded clone.

abundance | j_gene | v_gene | d_gene | CDR3aa | CDR3nt
many | TRBJ2-7 | TRBV20-1 | . | CSARTDYVEQYF | TGCAGTGCCCGCACCGACTATGTCGAGCAGTACTTC
many | TRBJ2-5 | TRBV28 | . | CASSGYSTWLETQYF | TGTGCCAGCAGTGGATACAGCACCTGGCTGGAGACCCAGTACTTC
many | TRBJ2-4 | TRBV29-1 | . | CSVATGLAKNIQYF | TGCAGCGTTGCCACCGGTCTAGCCAAAAACATTCAGTACTTC
many | TRBJ1-5 | TRBV7-2 | TRBD1 | CASSLVLWTGTRRWGNQPQHF | TGTGCCAGCAGCTTAGTCCTATGGACAGGAACAAGGAGGTGGGGCAATCAGCCCCAGCATTTT
many | TRBJ2-1 | TRBV7-7 | TRBD1 | CASSPGQGMIEQFF | TGTGCCAGCAGCCCAGGACAGGGGATGATTGAGCAGTTCTTC
large | TRBJ1-1 | TRBV29-1 | . | CSVRQELTEAFF | TGCAGCGTGAGACAGGAGCTCACTGAAGCTTTCTTT
medium-sized | TRBJ2-3 | TRBV12-3/TRBV12-4 | . | CASSRVGGSTDTQYF | TGTGCCAGCAGTCGCGTAGGGGGTAGCACAGATACGCAGTATTTT
many | TRBJ1-3 | TRBV29-1 | TRBD1 | CSVTGVNGNTIYF | TGCAGCGTTACAGGGGTAAATGGAAACACCATATATTTT
many | TRBJ2-7 | TRBV29-1 | . | CSVVGGGSYEQYF | TGCAGCGTTGTCGGGGGTGGAAGCTACGAGCAGTACTTC
many | TRBJ1-2 | TRBV28 | . | CASSFTNYGYTF | TGTGCCAGCAGTTTTACTAACTATGGCTACACCTTC
. | TRBJ2-7 | TRBV20-1 | TRBD1 | CSAPDRVVGEQYF | TGCAGTGCTCCCGACAGGGTTGTCGGGGAGCAGTACTTC
many | TRBJ2-7 | TRBV29-1 | TRBD2 | CSVERSGGGEQYF | TGCAGCGTTGAACGGAGCGGGGGGGGAGAGCAGTACTTC
medium-sized | TRBJ2-1 | TRBV25-1 | TRBD1 | CACWGRGRDEQFF | TGTGCCTGCTGGGGCAGGGGGCGAGATGAGCAGTTCTTC
many | TRBJ2-1 | TRBV27 | TRBD2 | CASSVGLVSVNEQFF | TGTGCCAGCAGTGTCGGACTAGTCTCCGTCAATGAGCAGTTCTTC
many | TRBJ2-3 | TRBV27 | . | CASSLRGFEQTLTDTQYF | TGTGCCAGCAGTCTTAGAGGGTTTGAGCAGACCCTCACAGATACGCAGTATTTT
many | TRBJ1-2 | TRBV19 | . | CASSTPGRGYTF | TGTGCCAGTAGCACCCCAGGCCGCGGCTACACCTTC
many | TRBJ1-2 | TRBV6-5 | . | CASSPTTYGYTF | TGTGCCAGCAGTCCGACTACCTATGGCTACACCTTC
many | TRBJ2-3 | TRBV12-3/TRBV12-4 | . | CASSFVSEGTDTQYF | TGTGCCAGCAGTTTTGTCTCAGAGGGGACAGATACGCAGTATTTT
medium-sized | TRBJ2-2 | TRBV4-1 | . | CASSLSGTGTGELFF | TGCGCCAGCAGCCTCTCTGGGACTGGCACCGGGGAGCTGTTTTTT
few | TRBJ2-7 | TRBV6-1 | . | CASRVDRTSYEQYF | TGTGCCAGCAGGGTAGACAGGACCTCCTACGAGCAGTACTTC
many | TRBJ1-5 | TRBV7-9 | . | CASSLGDRYQPQHF | TGTGCCAGCAGCTTAGGGGACCGTTATCAGCCCCAGCATTTT
many | TRBJ2-7 | TRBV24-1 | TRBD1 | CATSGDRDDEQYF | TGTGCCACCAGTGGGGACAGGGACGACGAGCAGTACTTC
medium-sized | TRBJ2-1 | TRBV7-9 | . | CASSDSLAVHNEQFF | TGTGCCAGCAGCGACTCCCTGGCCGTTCACAATGAGCAGTTCTTC
many | TRBJ1-4 | TRBV7-9 | . | CALGPGGGATNEKLFF | TGTGCCCTAGGGCCCGGAGGGGGAGCAACTAATGAAAAACTGTTTTTT
. | TRBJ2-5 | TRBV11-2 | . | CASSSNGWGLAETQYF | TGTGCCAGCAGCTCAAATGGGTGGGGGTTAGCAGAGACCCAGTACTTC
many | TRBJ1-5 | TRBV29-1 | . | CSVGGDTNQPQHF | TGCAGCGTTGGGGGGGACACCAATCAGCCCCAGCATTTT
few | TRBJ1-3 | TRBV7-2 | TRBD1 | CASSPNQGAGNTIYF | TGTGCCAGCAGCCCTAATCAGGGGGCTGGAAACACCATATATTTT
many | TRBJ2-7 | TRBV4-1 | . | CASSSGFSGTLKEQYF | TGCGCCAGCAGCTCGGGGTTCTCCGGGACTCTAAAGGAGCAGTACTTC
medium-sized | TRBJ2-2 | TRBV24-1 | . | CATTGANTGELFF | TGTGCCACCACAGGGGCGAACACCGGGGAGCTGTTTTTT
many | TRBJ2-7 | TRBV10-3 | . | CAISDTRSYEQYF | TGTGCCATCAGCGATACACGTTCCTACGAGCAGTACTTC
few | TRBJ2-7 | TRBV28 | . | CASSSPGTQSSYEQYF | TGTGCCAGCAGCTCCCCCGGGACTCAGAGCTCCTACGAGCAGTACTTC
medium-sized | TRBJ2-1 | TRBV25-1 | . | CASSESWGEQFF | TGTGCCAGCAGTGAAAGTTGGGGCGAGCAGTTCTTC
many | TRBJ2-1 | TRBV29-1 | . | CSVDTGVLYNEQFF | TGCAGCGTTGACACCGGGGTTCTCTACAATGAGCAGTTCTTC
many | TRBJ1-1 | TRBV28 | . | CASSLSRTTKEAFF | TGTGCCAGCAGTTTGTCAAGGACAACCAAAGAAGCTTTCTTT
many | TRBJ2-1 | TRBV28 | TRBD1 | CASLKQGAITNEQFF | TGTGCCAGTTTGAAGCAGGGGGCGATTACAAATGAGCAGTTCTTC
. | TRBJ1-1 | TRBV4-2 | . | CASSPRTGPQSEAFF | TGTGCCAGCAGCCCCCGGACGGGCCCACAATCTGAAGCTTTCTTT
medium-sized | TRBJ2-5 | TRBV4-1 | . | CASSQDLLSTYQETQYF | TGCGCCAGCAGCCAAGATCTCCTATCAACGTACCAAGAGACCCAGTACTTC
many | TRBJ1-1 | TRBV10-3 | TRBD1 | CAISAEGAGTEAFF | TGTGCCATCAGTGCGGAGGGGGCCGGCACTGAAGCTTTCTTT
many | TRBJ2-1 | TRBV28 | . | CASTLTRLMYNEQFF | TGTGCCAGCACCCTCACCCGGCTGATGTACAATGAGCAGTTCTTC
large | TRBJ2-7 | TRBV14 | TRBD2 | CASSQFGGRAYEQYF | TGTGCCAGCAGCCAGTTTGGCGGGAGGGCCTACGAGCAGTACTTC
few | TRBJ2-3 | TRBV7-2 | . | CASSLAVSTDTQYF | TGTGCCAGCAGCTTAGCAGTCAGCACAGATACGCAGTATTTT
many | TRBJ2-1 | TRBV30 | . | CAWSVRFSNEQFF | TGTGCCTGGAGTGTACGTTTTTCCAATGAGCAGTTCTTC
many | TRBJ1-1 | TRBV6-6 | TRBD1 | CASSYSATGGPEAFF | TGTGCCAGCAGTTACTCCGCTACAGGGGGTCCTGAAGCTTTCTTT
many | TRBJ2-1 | TRBV4-2 | TRBD1 | CASSHPQGAGDNEQFF | TGTGCCAGCAGCCACCCACAGGGGGCAGGGGACAATGAGCAGTTCTTC
many | TRBJ2-1 | TRBV29-1 | TRBD1 | CSVKRGLISYNGQFF | TGCAGCGTTAAAAGGGGGCTCATCTCCTACAATGGGCAGTTCTTC
many | TRBJ1-4 | TRBV6-6 | . | CASSLGPEGNEKLFF | TGTGCCAGCAGTCTTGGACCTGAAGGAAATGAAAAACTGTTTTTT
many | TRBJ1-6 | TRBV4-2 | . | CASSQGAENSPLHF | TGTGCCAGCAGCCAAGGAGCGGAAAATTCACCCCTCCACTTT
many | TRBJ2-6 | TRBV20-1 | . | CSAQTWPGANVLTF | TGCAGTGCTCAAACCTGGCCTGGGGCCAACGTCCTGACTTTC
. | TRBJ2-5 | TRBV6-6 | . | CASSYPGLQETQYF | TGTGCCAGCAGTTATCCCGGCCTACAAGAGACCCAGTACTTC
many | TRBJ1-2 | TRBV11-2 | . | CASSLTVNYGYTF | TGTGCCAGCAGCCTGACAGTTAACTATGGCTACACCTTC